This T cell receptor beta chain is drawn from a study of blood T cell repertoires in COVID-19. Study background: Samples of COVID-19 (acute and convalescent) were obtained from the United States, Italy and Spain. T cells, B-cell-depleted T cells, or PBMCs supplied cDNA or gDNA.

Per the authors' pipeline: Reference gene primer amplification gave estimated nucleated cell counts. Libraries were prepared by immunoSEQ multiplex PCR; TCRdb keeps only in-frame clonotypes and omits some of them. V and J calls and clone size are given by that table; D and trimming were obtained from the DNA. The data show about 90,000 clones, 75% to 90% seen once. Germline-derived CDR1 and CDR2 are MDHEN and SYDVKM. V lost 8 bases and J 11 bases, leaving 24 bases between the germline ends. This CDR3 spans 14 amino acids. Sequencing was carried out using peripheral blood. The sequence came from a woman between 65 and 79 years old with acute or convalescent COVID-19. The rearrangement joins TRBV28 to TRBJ1-1, with D tentatively TRBD1 (5 bases). The DNA of the CDR3 is TGTGCCAGCGGACCGAGCGGGGCGAGGATTACCGCTTTCTTT. Translated: CASGPSGARITAFF.